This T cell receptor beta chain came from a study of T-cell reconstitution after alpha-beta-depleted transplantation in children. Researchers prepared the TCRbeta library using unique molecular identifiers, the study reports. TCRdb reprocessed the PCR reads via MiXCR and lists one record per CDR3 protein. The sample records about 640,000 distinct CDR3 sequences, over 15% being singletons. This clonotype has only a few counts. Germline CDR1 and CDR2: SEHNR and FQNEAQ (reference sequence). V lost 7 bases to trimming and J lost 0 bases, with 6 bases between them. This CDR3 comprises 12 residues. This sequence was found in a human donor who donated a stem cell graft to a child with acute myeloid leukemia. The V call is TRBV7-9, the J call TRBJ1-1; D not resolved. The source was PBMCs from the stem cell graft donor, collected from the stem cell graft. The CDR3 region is CASIQLNTEAFF. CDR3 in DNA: TGTGCCAGCATACAGCTGAACACTGAAGCTTTCTTT.